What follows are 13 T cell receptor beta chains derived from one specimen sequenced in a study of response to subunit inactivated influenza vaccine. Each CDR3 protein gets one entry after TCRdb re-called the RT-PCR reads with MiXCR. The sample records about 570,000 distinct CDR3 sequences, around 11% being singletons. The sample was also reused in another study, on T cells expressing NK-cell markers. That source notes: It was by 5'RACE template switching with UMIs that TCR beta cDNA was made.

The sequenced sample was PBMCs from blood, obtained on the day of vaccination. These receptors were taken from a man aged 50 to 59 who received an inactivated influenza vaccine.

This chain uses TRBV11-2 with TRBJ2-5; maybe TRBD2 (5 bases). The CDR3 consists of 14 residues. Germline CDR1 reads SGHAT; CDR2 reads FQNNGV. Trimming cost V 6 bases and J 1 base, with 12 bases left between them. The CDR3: CASRPLRGQETQYF. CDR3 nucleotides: TGTGCCAGCAGGCCCTTACGGGGCCAAGAGACCCAGTACTTC.

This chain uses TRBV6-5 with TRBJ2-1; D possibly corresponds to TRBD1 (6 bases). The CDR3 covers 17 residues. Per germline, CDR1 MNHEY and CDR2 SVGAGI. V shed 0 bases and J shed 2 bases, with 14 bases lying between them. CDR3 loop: CASSYSWDNPPYNEQFF. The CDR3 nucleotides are TGTGCCAGCAGTTACTCGTGGGACAACCCCCCCTACAATGAGCAGTTCTTC.

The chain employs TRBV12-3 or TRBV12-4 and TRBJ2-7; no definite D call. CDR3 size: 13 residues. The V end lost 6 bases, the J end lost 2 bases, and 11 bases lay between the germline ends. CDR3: CASRKQNTYEQYF. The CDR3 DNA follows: TGTGCCAGCAGAAAACAGAATACCTACGAGCAGTACTTC.

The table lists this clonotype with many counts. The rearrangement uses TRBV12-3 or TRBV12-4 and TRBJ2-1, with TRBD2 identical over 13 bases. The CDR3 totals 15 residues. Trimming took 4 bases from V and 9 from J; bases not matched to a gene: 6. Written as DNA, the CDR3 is TGTGCCAGCAGTTACGGGACTAGCGGGGCGGTTGAGCAGTTCTTC. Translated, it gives CASSYGTSGAVEQFF.

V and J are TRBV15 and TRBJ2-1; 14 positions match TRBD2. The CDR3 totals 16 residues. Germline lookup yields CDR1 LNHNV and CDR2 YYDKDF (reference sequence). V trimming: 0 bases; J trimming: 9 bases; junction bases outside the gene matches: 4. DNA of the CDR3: TGTGCCACCAGCAGAGAGGGGACTAGCGGGAGAAGTGAGCAGTTCTTC. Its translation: CATSREGTSGRSEQFF. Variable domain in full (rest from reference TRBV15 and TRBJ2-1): DAMVIQNPRYQVTQFGKPVTLSCSQTLNHNVMYWYQQKSSQAPKLLFHYYDKDFNNEADTPDNFQSRRPNTSFCFLDIRSPGLGDTAMYLCATSREGTSGRSEQFFGPGTRLTVL.

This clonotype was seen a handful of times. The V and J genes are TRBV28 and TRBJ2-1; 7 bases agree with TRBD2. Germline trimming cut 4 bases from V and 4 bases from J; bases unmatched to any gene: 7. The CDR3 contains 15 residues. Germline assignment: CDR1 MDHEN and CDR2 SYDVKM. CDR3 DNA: TGTGCCAGCAGTTGGACGGGAGCGGGGTACAATGAGCAGTTCTTC. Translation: CASSWTGAGYNEQFF.

In DNA form, the CDR3 reads TGTGCCAGCAGCGAAACAGGCGAGCAGTACTTC. As protein: CASSETGEQYF. V usage is TRBV11-2 and J usage is TRBJ2-7; TRBD1 is a possible D gene (5 bases). The CDR3 has 11 residues. The V end lost 5 bases, the J end lost 6 bases, and 8 bases lay between the germline ends. The germline V gene has CDR1 SGHAT and CDR2 FQNNGV.

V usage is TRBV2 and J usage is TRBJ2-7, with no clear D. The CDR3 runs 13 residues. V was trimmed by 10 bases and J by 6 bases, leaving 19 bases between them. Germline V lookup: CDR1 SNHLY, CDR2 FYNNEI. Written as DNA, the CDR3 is TGTGCCACTGAAGGGCTAGTTACTGGCGAGCAGTACTTC. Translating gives CATEGLVTGEQYF.

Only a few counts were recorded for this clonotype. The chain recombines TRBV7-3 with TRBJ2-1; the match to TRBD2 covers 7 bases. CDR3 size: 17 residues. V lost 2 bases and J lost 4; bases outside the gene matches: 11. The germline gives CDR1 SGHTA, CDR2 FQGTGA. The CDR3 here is CASSLVTAGAPYNEQFF. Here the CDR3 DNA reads TGTGCCAGCAGCTTAGTAACGGCGGGAGCCCCTTACAATGAGCAGTTCTTC.

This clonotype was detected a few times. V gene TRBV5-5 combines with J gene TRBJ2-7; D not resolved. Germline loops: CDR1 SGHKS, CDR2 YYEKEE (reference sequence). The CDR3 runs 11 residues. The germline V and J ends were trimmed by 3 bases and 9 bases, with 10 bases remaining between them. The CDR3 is CASSYSTTQYF. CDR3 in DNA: TGTGCCAGCAGCTATAGTACGACGCAGTACTTC.

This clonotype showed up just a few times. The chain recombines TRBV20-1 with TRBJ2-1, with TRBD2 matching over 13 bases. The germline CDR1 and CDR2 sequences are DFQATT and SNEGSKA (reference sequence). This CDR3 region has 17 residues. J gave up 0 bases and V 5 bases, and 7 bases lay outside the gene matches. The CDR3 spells CSAGGLAGLNSYNEQFF. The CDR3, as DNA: TGCAGTGCTGGGGGACTAGCGGGGCTTAACTCCTACAATGAGCAGTTCTTC.

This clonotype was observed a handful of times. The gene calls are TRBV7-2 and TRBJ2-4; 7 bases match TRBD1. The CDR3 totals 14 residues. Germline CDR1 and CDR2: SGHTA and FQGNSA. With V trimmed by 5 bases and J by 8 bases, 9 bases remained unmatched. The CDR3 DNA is TGTGCCAGCAGCCCCGCAAGGGGGCTTGACATTCAGTACTTC. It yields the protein CASSPARGLDIQYF.

Written as DNA, the CDR3 is TGCAGTGCCCTCGTACAGGGCCCTAATCAGCCCCAGCATTTT. The encoded protein is CSALVQGPNQPQHF. The genes are TRBV20-1 and TRBJ1-5; weak D call: TRBD1 (6 bases). CDR3 size: 14 residues. Trimming took 6 bases from V and 4 from J, leaving 16 bases between them. Germline V lookup: CDR1 DFQATT, CDR2 SNEGSKA (reference sequence).